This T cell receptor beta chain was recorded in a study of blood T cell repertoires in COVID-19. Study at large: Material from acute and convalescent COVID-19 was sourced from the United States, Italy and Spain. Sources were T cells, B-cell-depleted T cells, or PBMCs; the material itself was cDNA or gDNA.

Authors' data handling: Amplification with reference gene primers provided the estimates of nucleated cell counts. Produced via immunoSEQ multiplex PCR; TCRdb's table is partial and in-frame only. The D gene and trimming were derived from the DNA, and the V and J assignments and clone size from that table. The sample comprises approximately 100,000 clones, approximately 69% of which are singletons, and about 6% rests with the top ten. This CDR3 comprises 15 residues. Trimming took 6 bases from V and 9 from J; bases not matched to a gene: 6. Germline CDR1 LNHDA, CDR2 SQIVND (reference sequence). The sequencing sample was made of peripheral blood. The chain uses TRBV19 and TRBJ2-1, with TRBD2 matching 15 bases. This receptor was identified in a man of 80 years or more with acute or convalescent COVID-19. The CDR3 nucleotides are TGTGCCAGTAGCTGGACTAGCGGGAGGGCGGGTGAGCAGTTCTTC. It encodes CASSWTSGRAGEQFF.